The 21 T cell receptor beta chains below come from one sample, sequenced in a study of blood T cell repertoires in COVID-19. Only in-frame clones appear in the TCRdb table, and some are missing; sequencing was by immunoSEQ multiplex PCR. The sample records approximately 250,000 clones, around nine tenths being singletons. Source material: peripheral blood. The receptors shown here come from a woman between 65 and 79 years old with COVID-19, enrolled during active disease.

The chain uses TRBV6-1 and TRBJ2-3; TRBD2 might be the D (6 bases). Looked up from germline, CDR1 is MNHNS and CDR2 is SASEGT. The CDR3 is 16 amino acids. V was trimmed by 0 bases and J by 3 bases, leaving 13 bases between them. Written as DNA, the CDR3 is TGTGCCAGCAGTGAAGCGCCGGGGGTATTAACAGATACGCAGTATTTT. It translates to CASSEAPGVLTDTQYF.

The chain combines TRBV4-1 with TRBJ1-1; perhaps TRBD1 as D (5 bases). Germline CDR1 and CDR2: MGHRA and YSYEKL. Between the trimmed V and J ends, which lost 7 bases and 4 bases, there was a span of 13 bases. This CDR3 is 13 amino acids long. The CDR3 nucleotides are TGCGCCAGCAAGCCCGGGCAGGGCACTGAAGCTTTCTTT. It yields the protein CASKPGQGTEAFF.

The chain is built from TRBV2 and TRBJ2-6, with no clear D. V lost 0 bases, J lost 2 bases, and 5 bases lay in between. The CDR3 sequence is 15 residues long. Germline lookup yields CDR1 SNHLY and CDR2 FYNNEI. The CDR3 nucleotides read TGTGCCAGCAGTGAAGCTCCCGCTGGGGCCAACGTCCTGACTTTC. Amino acids: CASSEAPAGANVLTF.

V usage is TRBV6-5 and J usage is TRBJ2-1, with 9 bases that match TRBD2. In germline, CDR1 is MNHEY, CDR2 SVGAGI. Trimming took 5 bases from V and 3 from J; bases not matched to a gene: 5. The length of the CDR3 is 15 residues. As DNA, the CDR3 is TGTGCCAGCAGTCTCGGGACTAGCTTCTACAATGAGCAGTTCTTC. It specifies CASSLGTSFYNEQFF.

This clone was counted once. The CDR3 protein is CASSRGTSYEQYF. The DNA for the CDR3 is TGTGCCAGCAGCCGTGGGACTTCCTACGAGCAGTACTTC. V gene TRBV12-3 or TRBV12-4 combines with J gene TRBJ2-7, with D possibly matching TRBD2 (6 bases). The CDR3 covers 13 residues. The V gene lost 6 bases and the J gene lost 1 base, with 10 bases spanning the gap.

The chain has TRBV5-1 and TRBJ2-7; 8 nucleotides match TRBD1. Germline V gives CDR1 SGHRS, CDR2 YFSETQ. The ends lost 8 bases at V and 5 bases at J; junction bases unmatched: 9. The CDR3 consists of 13 residues. The CDR3 protein is CASTRTGNNEQYF. Written as DNA, the CDR3 is TGCGCCAGTACCAGGACAGGGAATAACGAGCAGTACTTC.

V usage is TRBV10-3 and J usage is TRBJ1-2; D is possibly TRBD1 (6 bases). Trimming took off 7 bases at V and 8 bases at J, with 17 bases between the two ends. This CDR3 is 13 amino acids long. Germline-derived CDR1 and CDR2 are ENHRY and SYGVKD. The chain's CDR3 is CAITRQGMGGYTF. The CDR3 DNA follows: TGTGCCATCACGAGGCAGGGGATGGGGGGCTACACCTTC.

The chain uses TRBV5-4 and TRBJ1-1; TRBD1 is a possible D gene (6 bases). The germline gives CDR1 SGHNT, CDR2 YYREEE (reference sequence). There are 12 residues in the CDR3. V was shortened by 3 bases and J by 8 bases, with 11 bases between the two germline ends. The CDR3 protein is CASSSLGQEAFF. CDR3 in DNA: TGTGCCAGCAGCTCTCTTGGACAGGAAGCTTTCTTT.

The chain recombines TRBV7-2 with TRBJ2-3; 7 nucleotides agree with TRBD2. From germline, CDR1 is SGHTA and CDR2 FQGNSA. V shed 5 bases, J shed 6 bases, and the junction held 11 bases outside the gene matches. This CDR3 comprises 15 residues. The CDR3 protein is CASSQRAGDGDTQYF. As DNA, the CDR3 is TGTGCCAGCAGCCAGCGTGCGGGGGACGGGGATACGCAGTATTTT.

The V and J genes are TRBV7-2 and TRBJ1-2, with D unresolved. The germline gives CDR1 SGHTA, CDR2 FQGNSA. V gave up 3 bases and J gave up 1 base, with 3 bases separating them. CDR3 length: 12 residues. The CDR3 protein is CASSFNNYGYTF. The CDR3 nucleotides read TGTGCCAGCAGCTTCAATAACTATGGCTACACCTTC.

The rearrangement uses TRBV5-4 and TRBJ2-7; D may be TRBD1 (6 bases). The CDR3 is 14 residues long. The V end was cut by 6 bases, the J end by 1 base, with 14 bases between. Germline CDR1 and CDR2: SGHNT and YYREEE (reference sequence). The CDR3 region is CASMDSPNSYEQYF. The CDR3 DNA sequence: TGTGCCAGCATGGACAGCCCCAATTCCTACGAGCAGTACTTC.

The chain recombines TRBV6-6 with TRBJ2-7; a possible D gene is TRBD2 (5 bases). CDR1 and CDR2 (germline): MNHNY, SVGAGI (reference sequence). The CDR3 consists of 13 residues. V was pared by 8 bases and J by 5 bases, with 16 bases between. The CDR3 coding sequence is TGTGCCAGCGGTTTGAGCCCGGAGGACGAGCAGTACTTC. This codes for CASGLSPEDEQYF.

This clone occurred once. This chain uses TRBV4-1 with TRBJ2-3, with no clear D. This CDR3 has 13 amino acids. V was pared by 4 bases and J by 7 bases, with 12 bases between. Germline CDR1 reads MGHRA; CDR2 reads YSYEKL. The DNA of the CDR3 is TGCGCCAGCAGCCCCGAAACTAAGAATACGCAGTATTTT. Amino acids: CASSPETKNTQYF.

The V gene is TRBV9, the J gene TRBJ1-1; maybe TRBD1 (5 bases). The CDR3 consists of 12 residues. Germline CDR1 reads SGDLS; CDR2 reads YYNGEE. V dropped 4 bases and J dropped 11 bases, with 15 bases sitting between them. CDR3 DNA sequence: TGTGCCAGCAGCCTAGGGGACTCGGAGGCTTTCTTT. Translating it yields CASSLGDSEAFF.

The chain has TRBV7-2 and TRBJ2-4, with TRBD1 as a possible D gene (10 bases). Germline V gene lookup returns CDR1 SGHTA and CDR2 FQGNSA. This CDR3 has 16 amino acids. V lost 3 bases to trimming and J lost 8 bases, with 20 bases between them. In nucleotides, the CDR3 is TGTGCCAGCAGCTTCCGCAGCGGGGGGACAGGGGACATTCAGTACTTC. Amino acid sequence: CASSFRSGGTGDIQYF. The full variable domain, rest sourced from reference TRBV7-2 and TRBJ2-4, is GAGVSQSPSNKVTEKGKDVELRCDPISGHTALYWYRQSLGQGLEFLIYFQGNSAPDKSGLPSDRFSAERTGGSVSTLTIQRTQQEDSAVYLCASSFRSGGTGDIQYFGAGTRLSVL.

The genes are TRBV10-1 and TRBJ2-3; D might be TRBD1 (6 bases). V lost 0 bases and J lost 5, with 9 bases in between. CDR1 is WNHNN and CDR2 is SYGVQD in the germline V gene (reference sequence). CDR3 length: 14 residues. The CDR3 nucleotides are TGCGCCAGCAGTGAGTCTCGAGGGGGAGATACGCAGTATTTT. Translation gives CASSESRGGDTQYF.

The V and J genes are TRBV6-5 and TRBJ2-3; a possible D gene is TRBD2 (6 bases). Germline loops: CDR1 MNHEY, CDR2 SVGAGI. V lost 0 bases and J 4 bases, leaving 14 bases between the germline ends. The CDR3 is made up of 16 amino acids. CDR3 sequence (DNA): TGTGCCAGCAGTTACTCTTTCCTAGCGCTTGCAGATACGCAGTATTTT. Amino acids: CASSYSFLALADTQYF.

The chain has TRBV24-1 and TRBJ2-7; maybe TRBD1 (5 bases). CDR3 length equals 14 residues. V lost 7 bases and J 2 bases, leaving 14 bases between the germline ends. CDR1 is KGHDR and CDR2 is SFDVKD in the germline V gene. The CDR3 coding sequence is TGTGCCACCAGAAGTCCAGGGTCGACCTACGAGCAGTACTTC. It codes for CATRSPGSTYEQYF.

This chain connects TRBV5-1 to TRBJ1-1; D unresolved. The V end lost 1 base, the J end lost 5 bases, and 9 bases lay between the germline ends. Germline V lookup: CDR1 SGHRS, CDR2 YFSETQ. The CDR3 contains 13 residues. The CDR3 protein is CASSLRGGTEAFF. CDR3 coding DNA: TGCGCCAGCAGCTTGCGCGGCGGGACTGAAGCTTTCTTT.

The chain recombines TRBV19 with TRBJ2-1; a weak D match, TRBD1 (5 bases). From germline, CDR1 is LNHDA and CDR2 SQIVND (reference sequence). V was trimmed by 1 base and J by 0 bases, leaving 19 bases between them. The CDR3 runs 19 residues. The CDR3 is CASSIGGAKRLSSYNEQFF. The CDR3 DNA follows: TGTGCCAGTAGTATAGGGGGCGCGAAACGACTTAGCTCCTACAATGAGCAGTTCTTC.

The J gene is TRBJ1-4, the V gene TRBV3-1 (or the pseudogene TRBV3-2); TRBD1 matches at 7 bases. After removal of 3 bases from V and 13 bases from J, the junction contained 14 bases not matched to a gene. Germline V gene data show CDR1 as LGHDT and CDR2 as YNNKEL (reference sequence). The CDR3 spans 15 residues. CDR3 region: CASSHTGTANTRLFF. CDR3 DNA sequence: TGTGCCAGCAGCCATACCGGGACAGCGAACACGAGACTGTTTTTT.